This T cell receptor (beta chain) was identified during a study of T cell responses to AZD1222 COVID-19 vaccine. Study background: Second-dose intervals of approximately 4 or approximately 12 weeks were pooled.

CDR1 and CDR2 from the germline V gene are MNHEY and SMNVEV (reference sequence). Trimming cost V 6 bases and J 4 bases; bases outside gene matches: 2. The CDR3 contains 14 residues. With regard to this clone: What it recognizes is unknown.

General study results and limits: Unmutated variant regions are reportedly the target of nearly half of TCRs that are spike-specific. In a largely white British group with more females than males, clonal diversity was possibly underestimated.

The protocol was immunoSEQ multiplex PCR, while the TCRdb copy is restricted to in-frame clones and leaves out a portion. The sample has 120,000 or so clones; approximately 90% are singletons. The starting material was peripheral blood, obtained on day 0 of AZD1222 vaccination. The rearrangement uses TRBV27 and TRBJ2-2; 10 nucleotides align to TRBD2. This clonotype was sampled from an adult in good health. In DNA form, the CDR3 reads TGTGCCAGCAGACTAGCGGGAAGCACCGGGGAGCTGTTTTTT. As protein: CASRLAGSTGELFF.